This entry is about one TCR beta chain. Libraries were prepared by immunoSEQ multiplex PCR; TCRdb keeps only in-frame clonotypes and omits some of them. The table includes about 73,000 clones, 90% to 95% detected once. V lost 6 bases, J lost 7 bases, and 13 bases lay in between. The CDR3 consists of 12 residues. Germline CDR1 KGHSH, CDR2 LQKENI. This sample is drawn from a study of technical replicates of blood from a few donors. Sequenced input: PBMCs. The V gene is TRBV18, the J gene TRBJ2-7, with D possibly being TRBD2 (6 bases). The receptor comes from a human donor in good health. Some clones in this sample may be carry-over from other donors' samples. The CDR3 bases are TGTGCCAGCTCGACGATGGAGGGGGAGCAGTACTTC. This codes for CASSTMEGEQYF.